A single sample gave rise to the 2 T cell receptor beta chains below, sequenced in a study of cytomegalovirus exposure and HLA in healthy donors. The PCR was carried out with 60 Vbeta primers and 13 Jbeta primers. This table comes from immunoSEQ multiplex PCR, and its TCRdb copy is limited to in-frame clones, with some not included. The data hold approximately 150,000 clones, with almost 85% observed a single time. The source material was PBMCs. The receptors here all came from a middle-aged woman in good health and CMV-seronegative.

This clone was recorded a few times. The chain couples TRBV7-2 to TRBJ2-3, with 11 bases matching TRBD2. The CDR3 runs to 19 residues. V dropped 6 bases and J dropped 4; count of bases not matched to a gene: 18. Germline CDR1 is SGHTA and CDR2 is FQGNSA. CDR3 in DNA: TGTGCCAGCAGAAAGGGGGGGGGATTTAGCGGGAGGGCCGCAGATACGCAGTATTTT. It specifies CASRKGGGFSGRAADTQYF.

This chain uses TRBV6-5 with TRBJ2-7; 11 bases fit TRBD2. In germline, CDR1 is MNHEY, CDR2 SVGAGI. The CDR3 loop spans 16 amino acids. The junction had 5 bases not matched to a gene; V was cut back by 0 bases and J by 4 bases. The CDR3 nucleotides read TGTGCCAGCAGTTACTCGATTACTAGCGGGAGTTACGAGCAGTACTTC. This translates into CASSYSITSGSYEQYF.